This is a list of T cell receptor beta chains from one sample in a study of T-cell memory formation after mild COVID-19. TCRdb used MiXCR to reprocess the 5' RACE reads, holding one entry per CDR3 protein. The table includes 400,000 to 500,000 distinct CDR3 sequences, 18% detected once. Sequencing input: PBMCs or a T cell subset sorted from them (not recorded which). The receptors originated from a young man who had mild COVID-19 (a few samples of this study predate the infection). Cell type and time point are not known. CDR3s include the opening cysteine and the closing phenylalanine or tryptophan. The D gene is left open where the match is weak. Clone size is given for some rows only: seen once, a few or many times, or a class if the clone is expanded.

clone size | V gene | D gene | CDR3 protein
many | TRBV7-2 | - | CASSSTGTEQFF
- | TRBV6-5 | TRBD2 | CASTVAGGLDTQYF
few | TRBV3-1 | - | CASAQTWGAGTGELFF
- | TRBV5-1 | - | CASSVGMGPTDTQYF
- | TRBV4-1 | - | CASSQPTGGRNYGYTF
few | TRBV6-1 | TRBD1 | CASSDRDRGSKPQETQYF
- | TRBV7-9 | - | CASSLGPVSGANVLTF
- | TRBV11-2 | - | CASRATLTSNTGELFF
many | TRBV19 | - | CASSIRPLDTQYF
- | TRBV20-1 | TRBD2 | CSAKGPGLTYEQYF
- | TRBV24-1 | TRBD1 | CATSEPTGISNQPKHF
- | TRBV24-1 | TRBD1 | CATSGYRGLLGPQHF
few | TRBV6-6 | - | CASTSSGRPGETQYF
- | TRBV27 | - | CASSLGGPNSNEQFF
- | TRBV7-2 | - | CASSLPSEQFF
few | TRBV19 | - | CASSISGYTEAFF
few | TRBV7-7 | - | CASSNTGSGELFF
many | TRBV7-9 | TRBD2 | CASSLFGGQETQYF
few | TRBV12-3/TRBV12-4 | - | CASSYDYGYTF
- | TRBV15 | - | CATSMAGALQETQYF
- | TRBV6-5 | - | CASSYSGWSPQHF
few | TRBV20-1 | - | CSARDRRGAYNEQFF
few | TRBV5-1 | - | CASRTTRGTDTQYF
- | TRBV5-1 | - | CASTFTGGGTDTQYF
- | TRBV14 | - | CASSQIGGAPNNEQFF
few | TRBV18 | TRBD1 | CASSPAAGGDTEAFF
- | TRBV7-6 | - | CASSQEGGPDTQYF
- | TRBV9 | - | CASSVVGGTASYNEQFF
- | TRBV11-2 | TRBD1 | CASSPGQRVSGNTIYF
few | TRBV6-5 | - | CASSYWARTRGPLTF
many | TRBV28 | - | CASSLVLGAIGGEQFF
- | TRBV18 | - | CASSPPGWGSNQPQHF
- | TRBV2 | - | CASEGSSNQPQHF
many | TRBV12-3/TRBV12-4 | - | CASSLSYSYGYTF
- | TRBV20-1 | TRBD1 | CSVFGQGETQYF
- | TRBV30 | - | CACAAGSGETQYF
- | TRBV2 | - | CASSKPGYNEQFF
many | TRBV12-3/TRBV12-4 | - | CASSLRHSGNTIYF
- | TRBV7-8 | - | CASSLVSIYNEQFF
few | TRBV12-3/TRBV12-4 | - | CASSRTESTDTQYF
- | TRBV12-3/TRBV12-4 | TRBD2 | CASSRPAGGVETQYF